The 3 T cell receptor beta chains in this list originate from one sample, sequenced in a study of vaccination and CD4 T cells after COVID-19. The study sequenced cultured CD4+ T cell DNA using the Oncomine TCR Beta short-read assay. DNA came from CD4+ T cells after culture. TCRdb re-called the PCR reads through MiXCR, storing one row per CDR3 protein. In the table there are about 6,800 distinct CDR3 sequences, 35% of which are singletons. These receptors' antigens are unknown. Treatment here: approximately 10-day PBMC culture with coronavirus spike peptide pools or control peptides (ViraFEST assay). Those CD4+ T cells from the unexposed donor predate the COVID-19 pandemic (2011-2018). Sequenced material: CD4+ T cells from blood, cultured in vitro. All receptors come from a human donor in good health.

This chain links TRBV10-3 with TRBJ2-7; no firm D call. CDR3 size: 15 residues. Per germline, CDR1 ENHRY and CDR2 SYGVKD. With 0 bases removed from V and 2 bases from J, the gap between germline ends came to 11 bases. DNA for the CDR3: TGTGCCATCAGTGAGTCCGGTCCCCCAGCCTACGAGCAGTACTTC. Translating it yields CAISESGPPAYEQYF.

DNA of the CDR3: TGTGCCAGCAGTCCCCCCCTCGGCAGGACTAGCGGGAGATCTTACAATGAGCAGTTCTTC. It yields the protein CASSPPLGRTSGRSYNEQFF. The chain employs TRBV28 and TRBJ2-1, with 13 bases aligning to TRBD2. The CDR3 consists of 20 residues. With 5 bases clipped from V and 4 bases from J, the junction kept 17 bases outside the gene matches. The germline V gene encodes CDR1 MDHEN and CDR2 SYDVKM.

The J gene is TRBJ2-7, the V gene TRBV20-1; D might be TRBD2 (6 bases). Trimming stripped 6 bases from V and 6 bases from J, with 12 bases between. The CDR3 covers 11 residues. CDR1 is DFQATT, CDR2 SNEGSKA, per germline (reference sequence). Written as DNA, the CDR3 is TGCAGTGCATACCGGGAGCCCGAGCAGTACTTC. Translation gives CSAYREPEQYF.